Below are 9 T cell receptor beta chains sequenced from a single sample in a study of cytomegalovirus exposure and HLA in healthy donors. Use of 60 Vbeta and 13 Jbeta primers characterized the PCR. Method: immunoSEQ multiplex PCR; TCRdb's copy keeps in-frame clones and lacks some. The sample records about 160,000 clones, about 71% being singletons. Specimen: PBMCs. The receptors were sampled from a woman aged 30 to 39 in good health and CMV-seronegative.

The chain joins TRBV19 to TRBJ1-1; TRBD1 agrees at 11 bases. This CDR3 is 14 amino acids long. Germline CDR1 and CDR2: LNHDA and SQIVND (reference sequence). The V and J ends lost 6 bases and 5 bases, in that order; junction bases with no gene match: 5. The CDR3 protein is CASRDRGLGTEAFF. For the CDR3, the DNA is TGTGCCAGTAGGGACAGGGGGCTAGGAACTGAAGCTTTCTTT.

CDR3 amino acids: CASSQDPGQGNFYEQYF. CDR3 DNA: TGTGCCAGCAGCCAAGATCCCGGACAGGGGAATTTTTACGAGCAGTACTTC. The V call is TRBV4-2, the J call TRBJ2-7; 9 nucleotides line up with TRBD1. There are 17 residues in the CDR3. The germline V gene has CDR1 LGHNA and CDR2 YNFKEQ. V dropped 0 bases and J dropped 4; count of bases not matched to a gene: 10.

This chain uses TRBV4-1 with TRBJ2-3, with no clear D. The CDR3 spans 14 residues. V was clipped by 0 bases and J by 6 bases, with 10 bases between them. Germline values: CDR1 MGHRA, CDR2 YSYEKL. CDR3 protein: CASSQELLEDTQYF. The CDR3 DNA reads TGCGCCAGCAGCCAAGAGCTACTGGAGGATACGCAGTATTTT.

The chain recombines TRBV5-6 with TRBJ2-1, with 7 bases aligning to TRBD2. The CDR3 sequence is 16 residues long. J gave up 1 base and V 1 base, and 5 bases lay outside the gene matches. Germline loops: CDR1 SGHDT, CDR2 YYEEEE. The CDR3 DNA reads TGTGCCAGCAGCTTGTGGGGGGGAGATTCCTACAATGAGCAGTTCTTC. Residues: CASSLWGGDSYNEQFF. Drawing the rest from reference TRBV5-6 and TRBJ2-1, the complete variable domain is DAGVTQSPTHLIKTRGQQVTLRCSPKSGHDTVSWYQQALGQGPQFIFQYYEEEERQRGNFPDRFSGHQFPNYSSELNVNALLLGDSALYLCASSLWGGDSYNEQFFGPGTRLTVL.

The rearrangement uses TRBV7-9 and TRBJ2-7; the match to TRBD1 covers 10 bases. Germline V lookup: CDR1 SEHNR, CDR2 FQNEAQ (reference sequence). V was pared by 3 bases and J by 1 base, with 3 bases of the junction left unmatched. The CDR3 extends over 15 amino acids. The CDR3 spells CASSFPGQGSYEQYF. As DNA, the CDR3 is TGTGCCAGCAGCTTTCCGGGACAGGGGTCCTACGAGCAGTACTTC.

This clone was recorded a few times. This sequence joins TRBV18 and TRBJ2-4, with D maybe TRBD1 (6 bases). The germline V gene encodes CDR1 KGHSH and CDR2 LQKENI. This CDR3 contains 16 residues. V lost 2 bases and J 5 bases, leaving 16 bases between the germline ends. CDR3 in amino acids: CASSPSLRDKENIQYF. The CDR3 DNA sequence: TGTGCCAGCTCACCAAGTCTTCGGGACAAAGAAAACATTCAGTACTTC.

The rearrangement joins TRBV11-2 to TRBJ2-3, with D unclear. Looked up from germline, CDR1 is SGHAT and CDR2 is FQNNGV. This CDR3 comprises 13 residues. V lost 5 bases, J lost 2 bases, and 8 bases lay in between. The CDR3 reads CASSRVITDTQYF. The CDR3 region has the DNA TGTGCCAGCAGCCGGGTTATCACAGATACGCAGTATTTT.

This sequence joins TRBV15 and TRBJ2-2, with 9 bases lining up with TRBD2. V was clipped by 1 base and J by 2 bases; unmatched bases: 8. CDR3 size: 18 residues. Germline V gene data show CDR1 as LNHNV and CDR2 as YYDKDF (reference sequence). Here the CDR3 reads CATSRVPAGGSNTGELFF. Written as DNA, the CDR3 is TGTGCCACCAGCAGAGTTCCAGCGGGAGGATCTAACACCGGGGAGCTGTTTTTT.

This clone was detected once. The chain links TRBV4-1 to TRBJ1-3; D call uncertain. Trimming cost V 2 bases and J 1 base, with 18 bases left between them. The CDR3 has 18 residues. Germline lookup yields CDR1 MGHRA and CDR2 YSYEKL. Here the CDR3 reads CASSQWGSGLQSGNTIYF. The CDR3 nucleotides read TGCGCCAGCAGCCAATGGGGTAGCGGGCTCCAGTCTGGAAACACCATATATTTT.